The rows below give T cell receptor beta chains drawn from one sample of a study of a mutant IDH1 vaccine in newly diagnosed glioma. Their target antigens are unknown. TCRdb keeps only in-frame clones here, not all; method: immunoSEQ multiplex PCR. Among 25,000 to 30,000 clones listed, approximately 78% were seen once. The sample here was PBMCs, taken from a glioma patient whose treatment included an IDH1 peptide vaccine. The receptors derive from a woman aged 25-40 years with glioma. The CDR3 runs from the conserved cysteine through the conserved F or W.

J,V,CDR3
TRBJ2-1,TRBV30,CAWSVLRWASYNEQFF
TRBJ1-1,TRBV30,CAWSVHRVTEAFF
TRBJ1-2,TRBV4-1,CASSQVVGSYGYTF
TRBJ2-3,TRBV7-8,CASSVDRGEDTQYF
TRBJ1-1,TRBV4-1,CASSLTNAGKGRPEAFF
TRBJ2-2,TRBV9,CASSEAGGTPNTGELFF
TRBJ1-2,TRBV30,CAWSGWTGDNYGYTF
TRBJ1-2,TRBV5-1,CASRPNRDGYTF
TRBJ1-2,TRBV4-1,CASSQELSGARSYTF
TRBJ2-7,TRBV2,CASSDYEQYF
TRBJ2-7,TRBV21-1,CASSKGGPRNEQYF
TRBJ1-5,TRBV19,CASRQGWQTEPQHF
TRBJ1-4,TRBV7-2,CASSLGQTTNEKLFF
TRBJ1-1,TRBV12-5,CASGLATGGGTEAFF
TRBJ2-1,TRBV19,CASSGGPLYNEQFF
TRBJ1-1,TRBV30,CAWSVNSMNTEAFF
TRBJ2-7,TRBV4-2,CASSQDRTSHEQYF